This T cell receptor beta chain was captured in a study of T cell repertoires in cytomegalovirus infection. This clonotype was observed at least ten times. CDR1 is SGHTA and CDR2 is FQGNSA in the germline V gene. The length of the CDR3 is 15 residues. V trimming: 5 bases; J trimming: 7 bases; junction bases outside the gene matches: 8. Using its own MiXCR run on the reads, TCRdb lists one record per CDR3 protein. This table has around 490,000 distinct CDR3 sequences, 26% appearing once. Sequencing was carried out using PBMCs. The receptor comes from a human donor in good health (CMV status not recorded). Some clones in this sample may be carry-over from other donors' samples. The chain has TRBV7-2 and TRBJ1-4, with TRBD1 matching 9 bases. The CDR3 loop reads CASSPRTGVGEKLFF. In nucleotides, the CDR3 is TGTGCCAGCAGCCCACGGACAGGGGTTGGTGAAAAACTGTTTTTT.